Sequencing of this TCR beta chain was carried out in a study of regulatory T cells in long-lasting Graves disease (dated by TCRdb to about 2021). Looking at the study overall: Persistent Graves' disease meant more than 5 years of antithyroid drug treatment with TSH receptor autoantibodies that stayed positive. Persistent Graves' disease patients were compared with newly diagnosed Graves' disease patients by peripheral blood TCR sequencing and RNA sequencing. The study was registered as a clinical trial and conducted in China. A total of roughly 35 samples underwent TCR sequencing: 13 from persistent and some 20 from newly diagnosed Graves' disease patients. In the clinical cohort, patients with persistent Graves' disease had used antithyroid drugs for an average of around 9.3 years. The full study reports these points: The study examined only peripheral blood because the primary lesion, thyroid tissue, could not be accessed. Compared with newly diagnosed patients, patients with persistent Graves' disease had lower TCR Shannon entropy and fewer highly expanded clones, which suggests clonal expansion. Sequencing and analysis were restricted to the TCR beta chain. Persistent patients shared more public clonotypes among themselves (2,741) than newly diagnosed patients did (over 900). Persistent disease showed preferential use of TRBV28, TRBJ1-2 and TRBJ2-5, whereas newly diagnosed disease favored TRBV20-1 and TRBJ2-1. As a limitation, the authors acknowledged that the small sample size may reduce accuracy.

Inclusive of the bounding cysteine and phenylalanine, the CDR3 is 14 residues long. CDR3 DNA is the only sequence kept; it has 42 bases, read in frame from the first base. The germline V gene supplies CDR1 MDHEN and CDR2 SYDVKM. Relative to germline, V is 5 bases shorter and J is 3 bases shorter, with 14 bases between their ends. Receptor libraries were prepared by multiplex PCR. Instrument used: Illumina HiSeq 4000. TCR beta libraries were built with iRepertoire HTBI primers and Arm-PCR amplification of CDR3 regions. PCR products were gel purified before sequencing. The published analysis was carried out like this. Gene usage analysis of CDR3 amino acid clonotypes used the roughly 62 TRBV and more than 13 TRBJ segments found across samples. COPE and FqMerger were used to merge filtered high-quality paired reads into contigs. BLAST was used to align contigs to the IMGT TRBV, TRBD and TRBJ reference genes, and CDR3 was defined following IMGT. Any clonotype with a frequency above 0.1% was classified as a highly expanded clone. Repertoire diversity was measured by Shannon entropy, and V-J evenness by the Gini coefficient. Clonotypes shared by more than one individual were considered public. The public reads were reanalyzed by TCRdb: fastp trimming at Q25, MiXCR alignment, in-frame beta chains only. CDR3 protein duplicates are merged, each entry listing the most common genes and DNA. Here the V and J calls rest on TCRdb's processing, not on the authors' analysis. The sample table lists 250,000 to 300,000 distinct CDR3 sequences, 22% of them with a count of one. About 61% of the sample goes to the ten largest clones.

In its sample, this clonotype was seen many times. Its antigen remains unidentified. Base qualities were left out, and no much larger clone turns up one base away. The intended sense of this specimen's time point label: persistent/refractory GD, antithyroid drugs over 5 years with positive TRAb. For both TCR sequencing and RNA sequencing, RNA was extracted from PBMCs in TRIzol. The diagnosis of Graves' disease followed American Thyroid Association guidelines. Recruitment of patients was carried out at an endocrinology department in Xi'an, China. Each patient gave approximately 9 milliliters of peripheral blood, collected in an EDTA anticoagulant tube. Ficoll Paque Plus density gradient separation was used to isolate PBMCs, and no additional T cell sorting was done. An Agilent 2100 Bioanalyzer and agarose gel were used to assess RNA quality, and a NanoDrop 2000 was used to measure RNA concentration.

The starting material was peripheral blood mononuclear cells (PBMCs), obtained when the disease was refractory, from a patient treated with antithyroid drugs. The TCR was taken from a female donor with Graves disease. The sequence is built from TRBV28 and TRBJ2-7; no D gene can be assigned with confidence. The sequence in DNA is TGTGCCAGCAGTCCCGCCAAAGGTGGCTACGAGCAGTACTTC. Its translation reads: CASSPAKGGYEQYF.